Below are 20 T cell receptor beta chains sequenced from a single sample in a study of shared clonotypes between healthy human individuals. Profiled with immunoSEQ multiplex PCR; TCRdb holds only in-frame clones, not every one. The table records 2 million to 2.5 million clones, 93% of them present only once. Material: naive CD4+ T cells from PBMCs. Subset denoted: CD45RA+ positively selected. All receptors derive from a man aged 18 to 29 in good health. Some clones in this sample may be carry-over from other donors' samples.

The chain has TRBV11-2 and TRBJ2-1; D not resolved. The V end was cut by 1 base, the J end by 5 bases, with 12 bases between. The CDR3 sequence is 15 residues long. Germline V lookup: CDR1 SGHAT, CDR2 FQNNGV. The CDR3 region has the DNA TGTGCCAGCAGCTTAGTTATCGGAACTAACAATGAGCAGTTCTTC. It translates to CASSLVIGTNNEQFF.

The chain couples TRBV6-5 to TRBJ1-5, with D perhaps TRBD1 (5 bases). This CDR3 has 15 residues. CDR1 is MNHEY, CDR2 SVGAGI, per germline. The CDR3 sequence: CATGASRNDHQPQHF. As DNA, the CDR3 is TGTGCAACCGGGGCGAGTAGGAACGACCATCAGCCCCAGCATTTT.

The V and J genes are TRBV6-1 and TRBJ1-5; D uncertain. CDR1 is MNHNS and CDR2 is SASEGT in the germline V gene. The CDR3 covers 16 residues. Trimming removed 0 bases at V and 2 bases at J, with 11 bases between. CDR3 sequence: CASSEALMRGNQPQHF. The CDR3 DNA follows: TGTGCCAGCAGTGAAGCTCTAATGAGGGGCAATCAGCCCCAGCATTTT.

This chain connects TRBV5-1 to TRBJ2-3; no definite D call. With 4 bases removed from V and 4 bases from J, the gap between germline ends came to 16 bases. The CDR3 loop spans 15 amino acids. In germline, CDR1 is SGHRS, CDR2 YFSETQ. This CDR3 reads CASSPKAGVADTQYF. CDR3 DNA: TGCGCCAGCAGCCCAAAGGCTGGTGTCGCAGATACGCAGTATTTT.

With respect to this clone: This same CDR3 is encoded by further DNA sequences in the sample. The chain carries TRBV10-3 and TRBJ2-2; D not resolved. Germline V gene data show CDR1 as ENHRY and CDR2 as SYGVKD. V was clipped by 2 bases and J by 2 bases, with 0 bases between them. The CDR3 loop spans 12 amino acids. CDR3 in DNA: TGTGCCATCAGTGAGAACACCGGGGAGCTGTTTTTT. This encodes CAISENTGELFF.

This clone was observed once. The gene calls are TRBV4-3 and TRBJ1-6; no firm D call. The germline gives CDR1 LGHNA, CDR2 YSLEER. V lost 0 bases, J lost 0 bases, and 9 bases lay in between. CDR3 size: 17 residues. The chain's CDR3 is CASSQERQSSYNSPLHF. The DNA of the CDR3 is TGCGCCAGCAGCCAAGAAAGGCAGAGCTCCTATAATTCACCCCTCCACTTT.

This rearrangement joins TRBV7-9 to TRBJ1-5; D remains unclear. CDR1 is SEHNR, CDR2 FQNEAQ, per germline (reference sequence). Trimming cost V 4 bases and J 5 bases, with 12 bases left between them. The CDR3 extends over 14 amino acids. The DNA for the CDR3 is TGTGCCAGCAGCTCAGAACCCGGTTATCAGCCCCAGCATTTT. Encoded protein: CASSSEPGYQPQHF.

The chain uses TRBV7-2 and TRBJ2-5; 8 bases agree with TRBD2. CDR3 size: 15 residues. V shed 1 base and J 5 bases; nucleotides not matched to a gene: 6. Germline CDR1 and CDR2: SGHTA and FQGNSA. CDR3 residues: CASSLGLAGRETQYF. Written as DNA, the CDR3 is TGTGCCAGCAGCTTAGGGTTAGCGGGAAGGGAGACCCAGTACTTC.

The rearrangement links TRBV7-2 to TRBJ2-7; TRBD2 aligns across 7 bases. The J segment lost 3 bases and the V segment lost 5 bases, leaving 13 bases of the junction unmatched. This CDR3 region has 16 residues. The germline gives CDR1 SGHTA, CDR2 FQGNSA. The CDR3 DNA reads TGTGCCAGCAGCCCGGATGGAGCGGGAAAGTTCTACGAGCAGTACTTC. Translating it yields CASSPDGAGKFYEQYF.

This clone was seen only once. This chain joins TRBV28 and TRBJ2-3, with D maybe TRBD2 (5 bases). CDR1 is MDHEN, CDR2 SYDVKM, per germline. V lost 8 bases to trimming and J lost 4 bases, with 10 bases between them. The CDR3 is made up of 12 amino acids. The CDR3 DNA follows: TGTGCCAGCGGCCCGCGGGCAGATACGCAGTATTTT. This gives the protein CASGPRADTQYF.

The rearrangement joins TRBV5-4 to TRBJ2-2, with D tentatively TRBD1 (5 bases). The CDR3 has 16 amino acids. Trimming left V 5 bases short and J 5 bases short, with 19 bases between. Looked up from germline, CDR1 is SGHNT and CDR2 is YYREEE (reference sequence). The DNA for the CDR3 is TGTGCCAGCAGAGACCAGACAGCCCAAGTAACCGGGGAGCTGTTTTTT. Its protein is CASRDQTAQVTGELFF.

The J gene is TRBJ2-4, the V gene TRBV27; D possibly corresponds to TRBD2 (5 bases). The V end was cut by 7 bases, the J end by 0 bases, with 10 bases between. Germline V gene data show CDR1 as MNHEY and CDR2 as SMNVEV (reference sequence). The CDR3 spans 14 residues. Here the CDR3 DNA reads TGTGCCAGCACGCCCGGACTAGCCAAAAACATTCAGTACTTC. This encodes CASTPGLAKNIQYF.

The chain uses TRBV6-5 and TRBJ1-2; 8 nucleotides match TRBD1. After removal of 9 bases from V and 6 bases from J, the junction contained 6 bases not matched to a gene. The length of the CDR3 is 12 residues. CDR1 MNHEY and CDR2 SVGAGI come from the germline V gene. CDR3 in amino acids: CASRQGWNGYTF. The DNA for the CDR3 is TGTGCCAGTCGACAGGGGTGGAATGGCTACACCTTC.

The V and J genes are TRBV18 and TRBJ1-5, with D uncertain. The CDR3 consists of 14 residues. Germline CDR1 and CDR2: KGHSH and LQKENI. Trimming removed 4 bases at V and 6 bases at J, with 13 bases between. DNA for the CDR3: TGTGCCAGCTCACGGGAGCAAAAGGGTCAGCCCCAGCATTTT. Encoded protein: CASSREQKGQPQHF.

This clone has only one observation. The identical CDR3 is also encoded by other nucleotide sequences in the sample. The chain uses TRBV5-6 and TRBJ2-7; D is perhaps TRBD1 (6 bases). This CDR3 has 13 residues. CDR1 and CDR2 from the germline V gene are SGHDT and YYEEEE. Trimming removed 0 bases at V and 2 bases at J, with 6 bases between. The DNA for the CDR3 is TGTGCCAGCAGCTTGGGGGGGCCCTACGAGCAGTACTTC. Its translation: CASSLGGPYEQYF.

J is TRBJ1-1 and V is TRBV4-2; D is unclear. Germline V CDR1 and CDR2: LGHNA, YNFKEQ. The V and J ends lost 0 bases and 0 bases respectively, with 5 bases between them. This CDR3 is 14 amino acids long. CDR3 in amino acids: CASSQENLNTEAFF. CDR3 DNA sequence: TGTGCCAGCAGCCAAGAGAACCTGAACACTGAAGCTTTCTTT.

For this clone: At one end, the junction sequence differs from germline, possibly due to a read error. The V and J genes are TRBV28 and TRBJ2-7; D is undetermined. This CDR3 is built from 12 residues. Per the germline V gene, CDR1 is MDHEN and CDR2 is SYDVKM. CDR3 DNA: TGTGCCAGCAGTTTAAGTGGAAGCGCAGGTCACTTC. This codes for CASSLSGSAGHF.

Worth noting for this clone: The same CDR3 is also encoded by other DNA sequences in this sample. The chain combines TRBV27 with TRBJ2-7; unclear D gene. Trimming left V 4 bases short and J 0 bases short, with 4 bases between. Per germline, CDR1 MNHEY and CDR2 SMNVEV (reference sequence). This CDR3 is 12 amino acids long. This CDR3 is CASSSSSYEQYF. The CDR3 DNA sequence: TGTGCCAGCAGTTCCTCCTCCTACGAGCAGTACTTC.

The rearrangement links TRBV11-3 to TRBJ2-1; 14 bases fit TRBD2. This CDR3 contains 17 residues. J was trimmed by 3 bases and V by 4 bases; bases with no gene match: 5. The germline CDR1 and CDR2 sequences are SGHNT and YENEEA. Written as DNA, the CDR3 is TGTGCCAGCAGCTCCGGGACTAGCGGGAGCGGCTACAATGAGCAGTTCTTC. It is translated as CASSSGTSGSGYNEQFF.

This clone was seen a handful of times. The CDR3 region is CASSQGPGRKNTEAFF. The CDR3 nucleotides read TGTGCCAGCAGCCAAGGCCCGGGACGGAAGAACACTGAAGCTTTCTTT. This chain connects TRBV14 to TRBJ1-1; the D gene is possibly TRBD1 (5 bases). V lost 1 base, J lost 1 base, and 13 bases lay in between. This CDR3 comprises 16 residues. Germline V gives CDR1 SGHDN, CDR2 FVKESK.